This is a list of T cell receptor beta chains from one sample in a study of blood T cell repertoires in COVID-19. Sequencing was performed with immunoSEQ multiplex PCR; in TCRdb, only in-frame clones are kept and a portion is missing. This table has about 130,000 clones, roughly 87% appearing once. The sequencing sample was made of peripheral blood. The receptors derive from an elderly man with active or convalescent COVID-19. Each CDR3 is given with its conserved first and last residue. Fields, in order: CDR3 DNA, CDR3 protein, D gene, clone size, J gene, V gene. The D gene is left open where the match is weak. Part of the rows lack a size; the others show once, few, many or a class for expanded clones.

cdr3_nt: TGTGCCAGCATGCTAGGAGGGACAGGGGGCACCGGGGAGCTGTTTTTT
cdr3_aa: CASMLGGTGGTGELFF
d_call: TRBD1
clone_size: NA
j_call: TRBJ2-2
v_call: TRBV28

cdr3_nt: TGTGCCAGCATCCTAGCGGGGGGCAGGGGAGAGACCCAGTACTTC
cdr3_aa: CASILAGGRGETQYF
d_call: TRBD2
clone_size: once
j_call: TRBJ2-5
v_call: TRBV6-5

cdr3_nt: TGTGCCACCAGTGTAGCAGGGGGCACTGAAGCTTTCTTT
cdr3_aa: CATSVAGGTEAFF
d_call: TRBD1
clone_size: NA
j_call: TRBJ1-1
v_call: TRBV24-1

cdr3_nt: TGTGCCAGCTCGCGCGGTAGCTCCTACGAGCAGTACTTC
cdr3_aa: CASSRGSSYEQYF
d_call: NA
clone_size: NA
j_call: TRBJ2-7
v_call: TRBV18

cdr3_nt: TGTGCCAGCAGTGAGAAGGGGAAATGGAACAATGAGCAGTTCTTC
cdr3_aa: CASSEKGKWNNEQFF
d_call: NA
clone_size: NA
j_call: TRBJ2-1
v_call: TRBV2

cdr3_nt: TGTGCCTGGAGTAAGAGGGGGCGGGGCACAGATACGCAGTATTTT
cdr3_aa: CAWSKRGRGTDTQYF
d_call: TRBD1
clone_size: NA
j_call: TRBJ2-3
v_call: TRBV30

cdr3_nt: TGTGCCAGCCTTCCCGGACAGCCTGGAAACACCATATATTTT
cdr3_aa: CASLPGQPGNTIYF
d_call: NA
clone_size: NA
j_call: TRBJ1-3
v_call: TRBV28

cdr3_nt: TGCGCCAGCAGCACCGGACAGGGTTCAGGTTTCAGTGAGCAGTTCTTC
cdr3_aa: CASSTGQGSGFSEQFF
d_call: TRBD1
clone_size: many
j_call: TRBJ2-1
v_call: TRBV5-1

cdr3_nt: TGTGCCAGCAGCTTAGTGCTCGGGCGGGGGGATAACACCGGGGAGCTGTTTTTT
cdr3_aa: CASSLVLGRGDNTGELFF
d_call: TRBD2
clone_size: NA
j_call: TRBJ2-2
v_call: TRBV11-2

cdr3_nt: TGTGCCAGCAGCCAGACAAACCTGAACACCGGGGAGCTGTTTTTT
cdr3_aa: CASSQTNLNTGELFF
d_call: NA
clone_size: few
j_call: TRBJ2-2
v_call: TRBV3-1/TRBV3-2

cdr3_nt: TGTGCCAGCAGCTTACGAGCTGGACAGGGGCGGAGCGAGCAGTACTTC
cdr3_aa: CASSLRAGQGRSEQYF
d_call: TRBD1
clone_size: NA
j_call: TRBJ2-7
v_call: TRBV7-2

cdr3_nt: TGCAGCGTTGGGAGGGAGTTGAACACCGGGGAGCTGTTTTTT
cdr3_aa: CSVGRELNTGELFF
d_call: NA
clone_size: NA
j_call: TRBJ2-2
v_call: TRBV29-1

cdr3_nt: TGTGCCATCAGCCAGGGGTCCAATCAGCCCCAGCATTTT
cdr3_aa: CAISQGSNQPQHF
d_call: NA
clone_size: NA
j_call: TRBJ1-5
v_call: TRBV10-3

cdr3_nt: TGTGCCAGCAGCCGTCCCGGGACAGGCATCAACGAGCAGTACTTC
cdr3_aa: CASSRPGTGINEQYF
d_call: TRBD1
clone_size: NA
j_call: TRBJ2-7
v_call: TRBV5-4

cdr3_nt: TGTGCCAGCAGCACCACCGGGGGTTATGGCTACACCTTC
cdr3_aa: CASSTTGGYGYTF
d_call: NA
clone_size: NA
j_call: TRBJ1-2
v_call: TRBV9

cdr3_nt: TGTGCCAGCCGGGAGACAAACAATCAGCCCCAGCATTTT
cdr3_aa: CASRETNNQPQHF
d_call: NA
clone_size: NA
j_call: TRBJ1-5
v_call: TRBV28

cdr3_nt: TGTGCCAGCAGGGGACAGGGAAATAATTCACCCCTCCACTTT
cdr3_aa: CASRGQGNNSPLHF
d_call: TRBD1
clone_size: NA
j_call: TRBJ1-6
v_call: TRBV27

cdr3_nt: TGTGCCAGCAGTTACCCGACCGGAAGCGGGAGCGGGGCAGATACGCAGTATTTT
cdr3_aa: CASSYPTGSGSGADTQYF
d_call: TRBD2
clone_size: NA
j_call: TRBJ2-3
v_call: TRBV6-2/TRBV6-3

cdr3_nt: TGTGCCAGCAGCAAAGGGGAGGGGAAGGAGACCCAGTACTTC
cdr3_aa: CASSKGEGKETQYF
d_call: NA
clone_size: NA
j_call: TRBJ2-5
v_call: TRBV21-1

cdr3_nt: TGTGCCAGCAGGGGTAGGAGCGCTGAAGCTTTCTTT
cdr3_aa: CASRGRSAEAFF
d_call: NA
clone_size: NA
j_call: TRBJ1-1
v_call: TRBV12-3/TRBV12-4

cdr3_nt: TGTGCCTGGAGTCGGGCAGGGGGCTTTGAAAAACTGTTTTTT
cdr3_aa: CAWSRAGGFEKLFF
d_call: TRBD1
clone_size: NA
j_call: TRBJ1-4
v_call: TRBV30

cdr3_nt: TGTGCCAGCAGCTTAACAGGGAGTAATTACGAGCAGTACTTC
cdr3_aa: CASSLTGSNYEQYF
d_call: NA
clone_size: NA
j_call: TRBJ2-7
v_call: TRBV13

cdr3_nt: TGTGCCAGCTCAAGTACTAGCAATGAGCAGTTCTTC
cdr3_aa: CASSSTSNEQFF
d_call: NA
clone_size: NA
j_call: TRBJ2-1
v_call: TRBV18

cdr3_nt: TGTGCCAGCAGTACCTTTCAGAATTCACCCCTCCACTTT
cdr3_aa: CASSTFQNSPLHF
d_call: NA
clone_size: NA
j_call: TRBJ1-6
v_call: TRBV6-5

cdr3_nt: TGTGCCAGCTCACCAGCGGGCCAAACCTCCTACGAGCAGTACTTC
cdr3_aa: CASSPAGQTSYEQYF
d_call: NA
clone_size: NA
j_call: TRBJ2-7
v_call: TRBV18

cdr3_nt: TGTGCCTGGAGTGTACGTGGCAGAGGGAACACCATATATTTT
cdr3_aa: CAWSVRGRGNTIYF
d_call: NA
clone_size: once
j_call: TRBJ1-3
v_call: TRBV30

cdr3_nt: TGTGCCAGCAGTTCCAATTTGAACACTGAAGCTTTCTTT
cdr3_aa: CASSSNLNTEAFF
d_call: NA
clone_size: NA
j_call: TRBJ1-1
v_call: TRBV6-5

cdr3_nt: TGTGCCAGCAGCAAAGATACAGAGAACACTGAAGCTTTCTTT
cdr3_aa: CASSKDTENTEAFF
d_call: NA
clone_size: many
j_call: TRBJ1-1
v_call: TRBV21-1

cdr3_nt: TGTGCCAGCAGTTACTCGCCAACCAGAGAAAAACTGTTTTTT
cdr3_aa: CASSYSPTREKLFF
d_call: NA
clone_size: few
j_call: TRBJ1-4
v_call: TRBV6-2/TRBV6-3

cdr3_nt: TGTGCCAGTAGTCCACATTGGGGACAGGGGACTGGAATTCATGGCTACACCTTC
cdr3_aa: CASSPHWGQGTGIHGYTF
d_call: TRBD1
clone_size: NA
j_call: TRBJ1-2
v_call: TRBV19

cdr3_nt: TGTGCCTGGAGGACTACCTATGGCTACACCTTC
cdr3_aa: CAWRTTYGYTF
d_call: NA
clone_size: NA
j_call: TRBJ1-2
v_call: TRBV30

cdr3_nt: TGTGCCAGCAGTGAAAGGACTCAGAACACTGAAGCTTTCTTT
cdr3_aa: CASSERTQNTEAFF
d_call: NA
clone_size: few
j_call: TRBJ1-1
v_call: TRBV6-1

cdr3_nt: TGTGCCACCAGCAGAGCCCTGGGCCATTCACCCCTCCACTTT
cdr3_aa: CATSRALGHSPLHF
d_call: NA
clone_size: NA
j_call: TRBJ1-6
v_call: TRBV15

cdr3_nt: TGTGCCAGCAGCTCCGGACAGTATCTAAGTCTGTTTTTT
cdr3_aa: CASSSGQYLSLFF
d_call: NA
clone_size: NA
j_call: TRBJ1-4
v_call: TRBV28

cdr3_nt: TGTGCCAGCAGTGAAACTAGACCTAGCTACGAGCAGTACTTC
cdr3_aa: CASSETRPSYEQYF
d_call: NA
clone_size: few
j_call: TRBJ2-7
v_call: TRBV6-1

cdr3_nt: TGTGCCAGCAGTGAAAGGGGCTATAGCAATCAGCCCCAGCATTTT
cdr3_aa: CASSERGYSNQPQHF
d_call: NA
clone_size: NA
j_call: TRBJ1-5
v_call: TRBV2

cdr3_nt: TGTGCCAGCAGCAAAACGAGAGGGGGTTTTGGAAACACCATATATTTT
cdr3_aa: CASSKTRGGFGNTIYF
d_call: NA
clone_size: NA
j_call: TRBJ1-3
v_call: TRBV7-2

cdr3_nt: TGTGCCAGTAGTGGCTCTAGGGGGCGAAGATTAGAGCAGTTCTTC
cdr3_aa: CASSGSRGRRLEQFF
d_call: TRBD1
clone_size: few
j_call: TRBJ2-1
v_call: TRBV19

cdr3_nt: TGTGCCAGCAGCTCGGGGGGGGGCACAGATACGCAGTATTTT
cdr3_aa: CASSSGGGTDTQYF
d_call: TRBD2
clone_size: NA
j_call: TRBJ2-3
v_call: TRBV5-5

cdr3_nt: TGCGCCAGCAGCCAACCCGGGAAAAGGGACGAGCAGTACTTC
cdr3_aa: CASSQPGKRDEQYF
d_call: NA
clone_size: few
j_call: TRBJ2-7
v_call: TRBV4-1

cdr3_nt: TGTGCAAGTCGCCCAGACAGGGGGAGCGATCAGCCCCAGCATTTT
cdr3_aa: CASRPDRGSDQPQHF
d_call: NA
clone_size: NA
j_call: TRBJ1-5
v_call: TRBV12-2

cdr3_nt: TGTGCCAGCAGCCAACTTTTCCCTAACACTGAAGCTTTCTTT
cdr3_aa: CASSQLFPNTEAFF
d_call: NA
clone_size: NA
j_call: TRBJ1-1
v_call: TRBV14

cdr3_nt: TGTGCCAGCAGCTTAGCGGGGACAGGGGTAAACTCCTACAATGAGCAGTTCTTC
cdr3_aa: CASSLAGTGVNSYNEQFF
d_call: TRBD1
clone_size: NA
j_call: TRBJ2-1
v_call: TRBV7-3

cdr3_nt: TGTGCCAGCAGTTTATCGGGGCTGAACACTGAAGCTTTCTTT
cdr3_aa: CASSLSGLNTEAFF
d_call: NA
clone_size: NA
j_call: TRBJ1-1
v_call: TRBV27

cdr3_nt: TGTGCCAGCAGCGCTAGCGGTTACACAGATACGCAGTATTTT
cdr3_aa: CASSASGYTDTQYF
d_call: TRBD2
clone_size: NA
j_call: TRBJ2-3
v_call: TRBV9

cdr3_nt: TGTGCAAGTCGCTTTTCTTTTAATACGGGAGAAAAACTGTTTTTT
cdr3_aa: CASRFSFNTGEKLFF
d_call: NA
clone_size: few
j_call: TRBJ1-4
v_call: TRBV12-2